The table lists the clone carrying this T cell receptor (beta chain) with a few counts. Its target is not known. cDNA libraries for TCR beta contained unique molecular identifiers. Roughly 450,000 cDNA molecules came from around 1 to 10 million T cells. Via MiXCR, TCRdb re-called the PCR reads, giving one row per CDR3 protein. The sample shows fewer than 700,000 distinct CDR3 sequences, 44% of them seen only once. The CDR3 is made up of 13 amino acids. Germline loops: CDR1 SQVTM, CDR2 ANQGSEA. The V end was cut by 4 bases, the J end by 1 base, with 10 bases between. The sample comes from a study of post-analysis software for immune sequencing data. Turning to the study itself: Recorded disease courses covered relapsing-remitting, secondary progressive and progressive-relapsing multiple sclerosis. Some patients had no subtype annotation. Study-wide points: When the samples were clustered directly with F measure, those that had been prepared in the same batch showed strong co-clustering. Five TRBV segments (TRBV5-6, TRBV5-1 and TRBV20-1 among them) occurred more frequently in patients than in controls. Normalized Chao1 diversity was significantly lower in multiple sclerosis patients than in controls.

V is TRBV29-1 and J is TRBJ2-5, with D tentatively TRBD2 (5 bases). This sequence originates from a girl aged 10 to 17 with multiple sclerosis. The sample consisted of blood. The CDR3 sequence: CSVVEALQETQYF. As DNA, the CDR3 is TGCAGCGTTGTGGAGGCTCTCCAAGAGACCCAGTACTTC.